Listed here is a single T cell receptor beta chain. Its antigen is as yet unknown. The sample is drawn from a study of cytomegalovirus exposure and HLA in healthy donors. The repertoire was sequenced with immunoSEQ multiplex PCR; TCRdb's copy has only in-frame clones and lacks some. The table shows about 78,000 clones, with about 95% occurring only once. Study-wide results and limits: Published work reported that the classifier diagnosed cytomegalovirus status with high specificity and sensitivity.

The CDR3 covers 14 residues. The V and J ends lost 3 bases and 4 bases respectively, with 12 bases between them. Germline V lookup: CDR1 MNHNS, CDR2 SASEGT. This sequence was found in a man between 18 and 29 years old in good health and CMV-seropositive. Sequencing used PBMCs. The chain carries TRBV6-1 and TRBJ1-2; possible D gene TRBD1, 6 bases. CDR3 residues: CASSDYGQIYGYTF. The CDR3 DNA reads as TGTGCCAGCAGTGATTATGGACAGATCTATGGCTACACCTTC.